These T cell receptor beta chains were read from a single sample in a study of blood T cell repertoires in COVID-19. Repertoires were generated with immunoSEQ multiplex PCR, while TCRdb's copy carries only in-frame clones and drops some. This sample has under 200,000 clones, with about 80% found just once. The sample comprised peripheral blood. The receptors originated from a human donor in a cohort sampled during active COVID-19. Both conserved end residues are part of each CDR3. D genes are given only for firm matches. The size field is filled for only some rows; it gives once, few, many or a size class.

clone size	V gene	CDR3 length	J gene	D gene	CDR3 DNA	CDR3 protein
once	TRBV6-2/TRBV6-3	15	TRBJ2-1	.	TGTGCCAGCAGTTACGGGCCGAGCTCCTACAATGAGCAGTTCTTC	CASSYGPSSYNEQFF
.	TRBV9	11	TRBJ1-1	.	TGTGCCAGCAGCCCCCAGGGTGAAGCTTTCTTT	CASSPQGEAFF
.	TRBV5-4	13	TRBJ2-7	TRBD1	TGTGCCAGCAGCGCCATACAGGGGGCCGAGCAGTACTTC	CASSAIQGAEQYF
.	TRBV2	12	TRBJ1-2	.	TGTGCCAGCAGTGATCAGGGGTATGGCTACACCTTC	CASSDQGYGYTF
once	TRBV25-1	13	TRBJ2-1	TRBD2	TGTGCCAGCAGTGAAGGGGGGGGCAATGAGCAGTTCTTC	CASSEGGGNEQFF
.	TRBV5-6	13	TRBJ2-1	TRBD2	TGTGCCAGCAGCTTGTCTACTAGCGGGAGGCCCCTCTTC	CASSLSTSGRPLF
.	TRBV6-4	14	TRBJ1-1	.	TGTGCCAGCATTACAGGTAAAGCGAACACTGAAGCTTTCTTT	CASITGKANTEAFF
.	TRBV10-3	15	TRBJ1-3	TRBD1	TGTGCCATCAGTGAGTCGACAGGGTTAGGAAACACCATATATTTT	CAISESTGLGNTIYF
.	TRBV7-2	14	TRBJ2-5	TRBD2	TGTGCCAGCAGCTCGGCCACGGGGGGGGAGACCCAGTACTTC	CASSSATGGETQYF
.	TRBV27	15	TRBJ2-3	.	TGTGCCAGCAGTTCTCCGGGGAAGAAGGGAGATACGCAGTATTTT	CASSSPGKKGDTQYF
.	TRBV9	15	TRBJ1-4	.	TGTGCCAGCAGCGTCAGCGGGCAGATTAATGAAAAACTGTTTTTT	CASSVSGQINEKLFF
once	TRBV10-1	13	TRBJ1-5	.	TGCGCCAGCAGTGAGGCAACAGATCAGCCCCAGCATTTT	CASSEATDQPQHF
.	TRBV3-1/TRBV3-2	14	TRBJ2-7	.	TGTGCCAGCAGCCACGGCGGGACCATTTACGAGCAGTACTTC	CASSHGGTIYEQYF
.	TRBV28	14	TRBJ2-7	.	TGTGCCAGCGCAGACAGGCCACCTCTATACGAGCAGTACTTC	CASADRPPLYEQYF
once	TRBV6-5	15	TRBJ2-7	TRBD2	TGTGCCAGCAGCGTACTAGCGGGACCCCTGCGCGAGCAGTACTTC	CASSVLAGPLREQYF
.	TRBV5-4	18	TRBJ2-7	TRBD1	TGTGCCAGCAGCCTCGTCGGAACCGGGACAGTGAACTCCTACGAGCAGTACTTC	CASSLVGTGTVNSYEQYF
.	TRBV27	15	TRBJ2-6	.	TGTGCCAGCAGTTTATACGGCTCTGGGGCCAACGTCCTGACTTTC	CASSLYGSGANVLTF
.	TRBV7-9	14	TRBJ2-6	.	TGTGCCAGCAGCCCCAGGGTTGGGGCCAACGTCCTGACTTTC	CASSPRVGANVLTF
.	TRBV27	15	TRBJ2-7	.	TGTGCCAGCAGTTTAGGGGCCCGGGAGTCCTACGAGCAGTACTTC	CASSLGARESYEQYF
.	TRBV3-1/TRBV3-2	12	TRBJ2-7	TRBD1	TGTGCCAGCAGACCCTACAGGGGCGAGCAGTACTTC	CASRPYRGEQYF
.	TRBV19	13	TRBJ1-4	.	TGTGCCAGTAGGGCGCGACAAGATGAAAAACTGTTTTTT	CASRARQDEKLFF
.	TRBV7-9	15	TRBJ2-1	TRBD1	TGTGCCAGCAGCTTCGGACAGGGTCCCATGGATGAGCAGTTCTTC	CASSFGQGPMDEQFF
.	TRBV2	16	TRBJ2-1	.	TGTGCCAGCACCGCCAGACAGGGACTTTGGGATAATGAGCAGTTCTTC	CASTARQGLWDNEQFF
.	TRBV6-6	15	TRBJ1-6	.	TGTGCCAGTAGTTCCTTGGGGGGGCGGGATTCACCCCTCCACTTT	CASSSLGGRDSPLHF
.	TRBV6-2/TRBV6-3	14	TRBJ2-4	.	TGTGCCAGCAGTCCCGGAGGGTTTCGGAACATTCAGTACTTC	CASSPGGFRNIQYF
.	TRBV6-5	15	TRBJ1-5	TRBD1	TGTGCCAGCATGACAGGGGGCTCTGGCAATCAGCCCCAGCATTTT	CASMTGGSGNQPQHF
once	TRBV9	14	TRBJ1-2	TRBD1	TGTGCCAGCAGCGTAGAGGGACAGGGAGGAGGCTACACCTTC	CASSVEGQGGGYTF
.	TRBV24-1	13	TRBJ1-2	.	TGTGCCACCGCTACCGGGGAAGGGTATGGCTACACCTTC	CATATGEGYGYTF
.	TRBV29-1	12	TRBJ2-1	.	TGCAGCGTTGACAGGTACCTCAATGAGCAGTTCTTC	CSVDRYLNEQFF
.	TRBV6-2/TRBV6-3	14	TRBJ1-1	.	TGTGCCAGCAGTTACTACAGGGTCGGCACTGAAGCTTTCTTT	CASSYYRVGTEAFF
once	TRBV9	17	TRBJ2-1	TRBD2	TGTGCCAGCAGCCCTCTAGCGGGAGGTCTCACCTACAATGAGCAGTTCTTC	CASSPLAGGLTYNEQFF
.	TRBV5-5	16	TRBJ2-5	TRBD1	TGTGCCAGCATCAACAGGGGCGGTGCAGGGGGAGAGACCCAGTACTTC	CASINRGGAGGETQYF
.	TRBV15	16	TRBJ2-5	.	TGTGCCACCAGCGGTGGGCAGCTGAACTTCCAAGAGACCCAGTACTTC	CATSGGQLNFQETQYF
many	TRBV6-5	13	TRBJ1-3	.	TGTGCCAGCATTGGCGGTTCTGGAAACACCATATATTTT	CASIGGSGNTIYF
once	TRBV27	14	TRBJ2-7	.	TGTGCCAGCAGTTTGACTCCTGGGGCTACGGGGCAGTACTTC	CASSLTPGATGQYF
.	TRBV2	15	TRBJ2-6	.	TGTGCCAGCAGGCCGGACAGCTCTGGGGCCAACGTCCTGACTTTC	CASRPDSSGANVLTF
.	TRBV7-9	12	TRBJ1-6	.	TGTGCCACCGGACAGCCTAATTCACCCCTCCACTTT	CATGQPNSPLHF
.	TRBV11-2	16	TRBJ2-5	TRBD2	TGTGCCAGCAGCTTAGATCTCGGGCGGGGGAGGGAGACCCAGTACTTC	CASSLDLGRGRETQYF
.	TRBV19	13	TRBJ1-2	.	TGTGCCAGTAGTATCCAACAGAACTATGGCTACACCTTC	CASSIQQNYGYTF